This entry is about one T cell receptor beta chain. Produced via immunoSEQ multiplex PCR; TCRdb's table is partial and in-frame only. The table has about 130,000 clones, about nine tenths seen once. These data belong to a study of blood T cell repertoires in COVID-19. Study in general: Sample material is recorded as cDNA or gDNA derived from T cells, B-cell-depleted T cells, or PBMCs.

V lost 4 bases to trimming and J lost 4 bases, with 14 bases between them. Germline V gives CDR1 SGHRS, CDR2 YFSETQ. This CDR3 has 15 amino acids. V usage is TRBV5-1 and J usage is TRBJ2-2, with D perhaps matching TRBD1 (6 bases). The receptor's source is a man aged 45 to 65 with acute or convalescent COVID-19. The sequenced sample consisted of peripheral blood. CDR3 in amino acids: CASSPSGHPTGELFF. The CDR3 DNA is TGCGCCAGCAGCCCTTCGGGACACCCCACCGGGGAGCTGTTTTTT.